This T cell receptor (beta chain) comes out of a study of T cell responses to AZD1222 COVID-19 vaccine. Study-level information: Second doses at about 4 or about 12 weeks were pooled.

Generated by immunoSEQ multiplex PCR, the TCRdb table keeps only in-frame clones and is missing some. The sample includes under 140,000 clones, 70% to 90% seen only once; the top ten take about 3.3%. The study, taken as a whole, reports: Targets within unmutated variant regions were reportedly found for nearly half of spike-specific TCRs.

Points on this clone: Antigen: not known.

The CDR3 consists of 14 residues. V gave up 0 bases and J gave up 5 bases, with 11 bases separating them. CDR1 and CDR2 (germline): LGHNA, YNFKEQ. V is TRBV4-2 and J is TRBJ2-7; D is ambiguous. This receptor was taken from an adult in good health. This material consisted of peripheral blood, taken on day 0 of AZD1222 vaccination. DNA of the CDR3: TGTGCCAGCAGCCAAGACCCGGGCGAGGACGAGCAGTACTTC. It codes for CASSQDPGEDEQYF.